This TCR beta chain derives from a study of T cell clonality in common variable immunodeficiency. General study results and limits: Reportedly, TCR beta sequences from common variable immunodeficiency showed fewer deletions and N-nucleotide insertions.

The CDR3 covers 12 residues. The V gene lost 10 bases and the J gene lost 0 bases, with 9 bases spanning the gap. The germline V gene encodes CDR1 MNHEY and CDR2 SVGEGT. Clones were sequenced by immunoSEQ multiplex PCR, and TCRdb holds only the in-frame ones, with some missing. The sample includes roughly 40,000 clones, none of them occurring once. Many counts were recorded for this clone. Its antigen is currently unknown. With the read ending 3 residues before the CDR3 end, the germline J gene is used to fill in that end. This receptor was identified in a human donor with common variable immunodeficiency. The chain links TRBV6-2 or TRBV6-3 to TRBJ1-1; D perhaps matches TRBD1 (5 bases). Sample: peripheral blood mononuclear cells. The CDR3 bases that were read are TGTGCCATAAGCAGGGTGAACACTGAA. It yields the protein CAISRVNTE. From start to end, the CDR3 is CAISRVNTEAFF.